This T cell receptor beta chain was documented in a study of OX40 agonist ivuxolimab in advanced cancers. Study outcomes and limitations: Part of the nonresponder group also had normalized T-cell clonal expansion that was low.

TCRdb keeps only in-frame clones here, not all; method: immunoSEQ multiplex PCR. Of over 75,000 clones detected, 90% to 95% appear once; the ten largest clones hold about 2.6%. Trimming stripped 4 bases from V and 7 bases from J, with 4 bases between. In germline, CDR1 is SNHLY, CDR2 FYNNEI. CDR3 length: 10 residues. In the case of this clone: What it binds is unknown.

This clonotype was sampled from an adult with an advanced solid tumor such as melanoma, head and neck, liver or kidney cancer. The chain uses TRBV2 and TRBJ1-2; D not resolved. The sample was CD4+ or CD8+ T cells sorted from blood, taken in a trial of the OX40 agonist ivuxolimab. Here the CDR3 reads CASSGRGYTF. CDR3 bases: TGTGCCAGCAGTGGGCGTGGCTACACCTTC.